One sample yielded the 12 T cell receptor beta chains listed below, sequenced in a study of cytomegalovirus exposure and HLA in healthy donors. PCR was performed using 60 Vbeta and 13 Jbeta primers. This table comes from immunoSEQ multiplex PCR, and its TCRdb copy is limited to in-frame clones, with some not included. The sample lists about 170,000 clones, roughly 80% seen once, with 2.4% in the top ten. The sequencing sample was made of PBMCs. The source is a male donor in good health and CMV-seronegative.

The chain carries TRBV13 and TRBJ2-7; the D is unclear. This CDR3 spans 12 amino acids. Germline-derived CDR1 and CDR2 are PRHDT and FYEKMQ (reference sequence). Between the trimmed V and J ends, which lost 3 bases and 5 bases, there was a span of 8 bases. The CDR3 is CASSFGLDEQYF. DNA for the CDR3: TGTGCCAGCAGCTTTGGTCTAGACGAGCAGTACTTC.

Note on this clone: Germline is not matched at one junction end, which may reflect a read error. V usage is TRBV13 and J usage is TRBJ1-1; TRBD1 matches at 8 bases. Germline V gives CDR1 PRHDT, CDR2 FYEKMQ (reference sequence). The CDR3 totals 14 residues. The CDR3 sequence: CASRQGGMNPEAFF. DNA for the CDR3: TGTGCCAGCAGACAGGGGGGGATGAACCCTGAAGCTTTCTTT.

With respect to this clone: One base away lies a much larger clone, so this may be a sequencing read error. The chain has TRBV6-5 and TRBJ1-1; no clear D gene. Trimming left V 6 bases short and J 1 base short, with 9 bases between. From germline, CDR1 is MNHEY and CDR2 SVGAGI. The CDR3 covers 13 residues. CDR3 DNA: TGTGCCAGCAGCCCCCGGGGGAACACTGAAGCTTTCTTT. Its translation is CASSPRGNTEAFF.

This sequence joins TRBV2 and TRBJ1-2; D not resolved. Trimming left V 6 bases short and J 0 bases short, with 8 bases between. CDR3 length equals 13 residues. From germline, CDR1 is SNHLY and CDR2 FYNNEI. The CDR3 nucleotides read TGTGCCAGCAGAGCCGGGACTAACTATGGCTACACCTTC. Its translation: CASRAGTNYGYTF.

The chain joins TRBV7-8 to TRBJ2-6; 7 positions agree with TRBD1. The trim removed 1 base at V and 1 base at J, leaving 13 bases unmatched. The CDR3 has 20 amino acids. From germline, CDR1 is SGHVS and CDR2 FQNEAQ. CDR3 DNA sequence: TGTGCCAGCAGCTTAGTAGGGAGTACAGGGGTGGGTTCTGGGGCCAACGTCCTGACTTTC. Its protein product is CASSLVGSTGVGSGANVLTF.

The rearrangement joins TRBV6-1 to TRBJ2-7; 11 bases map to TRBD1. Germline CDR1 reads MNHNS; CDR2 reads SASEGT. The V gene end was trimmed by 3 bases and the J gene end by 5 bases; junction bases not matched to a gene: 3. The CDR3 has 14 residues. The chain's CDR3 is CASSEGQGDHEQYF. The CDR3 DNA is TGTGCCAGCAGTGAGGGACAGGGGGACCACGAGCAGTACTTC.

The chain combines TRBV13 with TRBJ2-7; D is undetermined. V lost 3 bases to trimming and J lost 3 bases, with 6 bases between them. The CDR3 runs to 12 residues. Per the germline V gene, CDR1 is PRHDT and CDR2 is FYEKMQ (reference sequence). The CDR3 region is CASSFQDYEQYF. The CDR3 DNA reads TGTGCCAGCAGCTTTCAGGACTACGAGCAGTACTTC.

The chain is built from TRBV5-1 and TRBJ2-7; 9 bases fit TRBD2. The CDR3 sequence is 15 residues long. With V trimmed by 6 bases and J by 5 bases, 12 bases remained unmatched. Germline loops: CDR1 SGHRS, CDR2 YFSETQ. The CDR3 DNA reads as TGCGCCAGCACCCCCTTAGCGGGGGCCATGCACGAGCAGTACTTC. Its translation: CASTPLAGAMHEQYF.

With respect to this clone: Within the sample, other DNA sequences also encode this same CDR3. The chain employs TRBV29-1 and TRBJ2-1; 7 positions agree with TRBD2. Per the germline V gene, CDR1 is SQVTM and CDR2 is ANQGSEA. The junction had 1 base not matched to a gene; V was cut back by 3 bases and J by 2 bases. The CDR3 covers 13 residues. The CDR3 DNA is TGCAGCGTTGAGGGGGGGGCCTACAATGAGCAGTTCTTC. This sequence encodes CSVEGGAYNEQFF.

The J gene is TRBJ2-7, the V gene TRBV9; 7 positions match TRBD1. Trimming took 3 bases from V and 2 from J; bases not matched to a gene: 8. This CDR3 contains 15 residues. The germline CDR1 and CDR2 sequences are SGDLS and YYNGEE. The CDR3 DNA reads as TGTGCCAGCAGCGCGACCGGGACAGAGACCTACGAGCAGTACTTC. It yields the protein CASSATGTETYEQYF.

The V and J genes are TRBV19 and TRBJ2-5; 8 bases map to TRBD2. The CDR3 totals 14 residues. With V trimmed by 7 bases and J by 4 bases, 8 bases remained unmatched. Germline V gives CDR1 LNHDA, CDR2 SQIVND (reference sequence). In DNA form, the CDR3 reads TGTGCCAGTAACGCGGGGGGTCGGGGAGAGACCCAGTACTTC. Amino acids: CASNAGGRGETQYF. The variable domain in full, completed from reference TRBV19 and TRBJ2-5, reads DGGITQSPKYLFRKEGQNVTLSCEQNLNHDAMYWYRQDPGQGLRLIYYSQIVNDFQKGDIAEGYSVSREKKESFPLTVTSAQKNPTAFYLCASNAGGRGETQYFGPGTRLLVL.

As for this clone: The junction departs from germline at one end; a sequencing error may be responsible. The CDR3 DNA reads TGTTCCAGCAGCTTAGGAGGGCCCGAGCAGTACTTC. Its protein is CSSSLGGPEQYF. The V call is TRBV7-9, the J call TRBJ2-7, with D possibly being TRBD2 (6 bases). CDR3 length: 12 residues. Looked up from germline, CDR1 is SEHNR and CDR2 is FQNEAQ (reference sequence).